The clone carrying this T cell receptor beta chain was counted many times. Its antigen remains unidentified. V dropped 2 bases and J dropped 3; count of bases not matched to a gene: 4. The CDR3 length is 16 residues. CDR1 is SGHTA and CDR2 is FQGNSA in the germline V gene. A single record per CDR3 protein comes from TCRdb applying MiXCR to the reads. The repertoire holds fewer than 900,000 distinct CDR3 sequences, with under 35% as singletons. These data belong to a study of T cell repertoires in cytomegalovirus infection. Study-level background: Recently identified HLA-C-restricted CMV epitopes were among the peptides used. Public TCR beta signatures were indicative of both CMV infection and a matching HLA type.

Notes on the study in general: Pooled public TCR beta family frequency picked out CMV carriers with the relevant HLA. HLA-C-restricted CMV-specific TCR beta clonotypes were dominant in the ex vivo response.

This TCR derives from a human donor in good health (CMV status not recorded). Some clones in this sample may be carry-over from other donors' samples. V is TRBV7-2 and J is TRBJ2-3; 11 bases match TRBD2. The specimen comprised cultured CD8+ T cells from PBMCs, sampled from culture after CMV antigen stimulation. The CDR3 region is CASSLYVAGGTDTQYF. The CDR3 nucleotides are TGTGCCAGCAGCTTATACGTAGCGGGGGGGACAGATACGCAGTATTTT.